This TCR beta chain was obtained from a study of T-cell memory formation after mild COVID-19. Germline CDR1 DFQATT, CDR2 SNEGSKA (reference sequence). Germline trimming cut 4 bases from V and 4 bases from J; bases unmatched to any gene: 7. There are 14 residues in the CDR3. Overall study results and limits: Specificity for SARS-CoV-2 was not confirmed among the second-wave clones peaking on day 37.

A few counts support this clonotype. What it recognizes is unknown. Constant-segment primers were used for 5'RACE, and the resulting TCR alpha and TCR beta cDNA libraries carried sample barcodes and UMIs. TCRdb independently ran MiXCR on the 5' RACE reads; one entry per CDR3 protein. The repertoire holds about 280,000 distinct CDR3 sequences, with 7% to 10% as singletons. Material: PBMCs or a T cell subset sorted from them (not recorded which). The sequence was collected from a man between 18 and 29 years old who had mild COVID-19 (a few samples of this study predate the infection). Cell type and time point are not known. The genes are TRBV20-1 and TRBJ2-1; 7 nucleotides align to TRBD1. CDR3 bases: TGCAGTGCTAATGGGGGACAGCTGTACAATGAGCAGTTCTTC. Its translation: CSANGGQLYNEQFF.